The rows below give T cell receptor beta chains drawn from one sample of a study of blood T cell repertoires in COVID-19. Clones were read by immunoSEQ multiplex PCR, and TCRdb kept only the in-frame ones, dropping some. The profile shows 95,000 to 150,000 clones, around four fifths of them singletons. What was sequenced was peripheral blood. These receptors were obtained from a human donor in a cohort sampled during active COVID-19. Each CDR3 is given with its conserved first and last residue. D genes are given only for firm matches. Expanded clones get a size class; other rows say once, few or many, or leave the size out.

cdr3_aa	cdr3_nt	d_call	v_call	j_call	clone_size
CASSLVGDRGEAFF	TGTGCCAGCAGCTTAGTAGGGGACAGGGGCGAAGCTTTCTTT	TRBD1	TRBV11-2	TRBJ1-1	.
CASSQGGQANNEQFF	TGTGCCAGCAGCCAAGGGGGACAGGCCAACAATGAGCAGTTCTTC	TRBD1	TRBV3-1/TRBV3-2	TRBJ2-1	.
CASSLPGGQGMDQPQHF	TGTGCCAGCAGTTTACCGGGGGGACAGGGGATGGATCAGCCCCAGCATTTT	TRBD1	TRBV28	TRBJ1-5	.
CASTNADTQYF	TGTGCCAGCACTAATGCGGATACGCAGTATTTT	.	TRBV7-2	TRBJ2-3	.
CASSSDSSRGYTF	TGTGCCAGCAGTTCCGACAGTTCGCGAGGCTACACCTTC	.	TRBV2	TRBJ1-2	.
CASSTGQGFVEAFF	TGTGCCAGCAGCACGGGACAGGGATTCGTGGAAGCTTTCTTT	TRBD1	TRBV7-9	TRBJ1-1	.
CASSFSRGVKTDTQYF	TGTGCCAGCAGCTTCAGCAGGGGGGTAAAAACAGATACGCAGTATTTT	.	TRBV7-9	TRBJ2-3	.
CASSKSAPVDTQYF	TGTGCCAGCAGCAAGAGCGCGCCTGTGGATACGCAGTATTTT	.	TRBV7-2	TRBJ2-3	.
CSGGGGREEYGYTF	TGCAGCGGCGGGGGGGGCAGGGAGGAGTATGGCTACACCTTC	.	TRBV29-1	TRBJ1-2	few
CASSSDRAQNEQYF	TGTGCCAGCAGTTCCGACAGGGCTCAGAACGAGCAGTACTTC	TRBD1	TRBV7-2	TRBJ2-7	.
CASSPTGLGYTF	TGTGCCAGCAGCCCCACAGGGCTTGGCTACACCTTC	.	TRBV27	TRBJ1-2	.
CASSFAYGVSYNEQFF	TGTGCCAGCAGCTTTGCATACGGGGTGTCCTACAATGAGCAGTTCTTC	.	TRBV11-2	TRBJ2-1	.
CASSWTGANYGYTF	TGTGCCAGCAGTTGGACAGGAGCTAACTATGGCTACACCTTC	TRBD1	TRBV6-5	TRBJ1-2	.
CASSPGGRGPTGELFF	TGTGCCAGCAGCCCTGGAGGCAGGGGGCCCACCGGGGAGCTGTTTTTT	TRBD1	TRBV5-6	TRBJ2-2	.
CASSLPQVASTDTQYF	TGTGCCAGCAGCTTGCCACAGGTAGCTAGCACAGATACGCAGTATTTT	.	TRBV7-2	TRBJ2-3	once
CASTEQGSAYNEQFF	TGTGCCAGCACCGAACAGGGGTCGGCCTACAATGAGCAGTTCTTC	TRBD1	TRBV6-6	TRBJ2-1	few
CASSQAVRGSYGYTF	TGCGCCAGCAGCCAAGCCGTCCGGGGTAGCTATGGCTACACCTTC	.	TRBV4-1	TRBJ1-2	few
CASSLDQGLGTQYF	TGTGCCAGCAGCTTAGATCAGGGGCTGGGGACCCAGTACTTC	.	TRBV11-2	TRBJ2-5	.
CASRLDSVQETQYF	TGTGCCAGCAGGCTAGACAGTGTCCAAGAGACCCAGTACTTC	.	TRBV11-2	TRBJ2-5	.
CASSLMGPMNTEAFF	TGCGCCAGCAGCTTGATGGGGCCGATGAACACTGAAGCTTTCTTT	.	TRBV5-1	TRBJ1-1	.
CASSIGGQGASEAFF	TGTGCCAGTAGTATCGGGGGACAGGGGGCTTCTGAAGCTTTCTTT	TRBD1	TRBV19	TRBJ1-1	.
CASSQDTNQPQHF	TGTGCCAGCAGCCAGGACACCAATCAGCCCCAGCATTTT	.	TRBV3-1/TRBV3-2	TRBJ1-5	.
CSARADYGYTF	TGCAGTGCCAGGGCTGACTATGGCTACACCTTC	.	TRBV20-1	TRBJ1-2	.
CASSPRQGFGNTIYF	TGTGCCAGCAGTCCGAGACAGGGGTTTGGAAACACCATATATTTT	TRBD1	TRBV6-5	TRBJ1-3	.
CATSRDRATNEKLFF	TGTGCAACTAGCCGGGACAGGGCAACTAATGAAAAACTGTTTTTT	TRBD1	TRBV2	TRBJ1-4	few
CASSVGSAGNTIYF	TGTGCCAGCAGCGTAGGTTCAGCTGGAAACACCATATATTTT	.	TRBV9	TRBJ1-3	.
CASSSQGERRVTDTQYF	TGTGCCAGCAGCAGCCAGGGGGAGCGGCGAGTCACAGATACGCAGTATTTT	TRBD1	TRBV13	TRBJ2-3	.
CASSEAVRGNQPQHF	TGTGCCAGCAGTGAGGCGGTCAGGGGGAATCAGCCCCAGCATTTT	TRBD1	TRBV6-1	TRBJ1-5	.
CASNVAGGSTDTQYF	TGTGCCAGCAATGTAGCGGGGGGGTCCACAGATACGCAGTATTTT	TRBD2	TRBV28	TRBJ2-3	.
CASSPRTGGQETQYF	TGTGCCAGCAGCCCCCGGACAGGGGGACAAGAGACCCAGTACTTC	TRBD1	TRBV9	TRBJ2-5	.
CASSLLAGGSDEQYF	TGCGCCAGCAGCTTACTAGCGGGGGGTTCGGACGAGCAGTACTTC	TRBD2	TRBV5-1	TRBJ2-7	.
CASMLQGVNTEAFF	TGTGCCAGCATGCTACAGGGGGTGAACACTGAAGCTTTCTTT	TRBD1	TRBV7-2	TRBJ1-1	.
CASSLMGGGGSPLHF	TGTGCCAGCAGTTTAATGGGAGGGGGGGGTTCACCCCTCCACTTT	.	TRBV27	TRBJ1-6	.
CASSLGLLGQGKEETQYF	TGCGCCAGCAGCTTGGGCCTTCTCGGACAGGGAAAAGAAGAGACCCAGTACTTC	TRBD1	TRBV5-1	TRBJ2-5	.
CATSRDLPSQETQYF	TGTGCCACCAGCAGAGATCTGCCTAGCCAAGAGACCCAGTACTTC	.	TRBV15	TRBJ2-5	.
CASSALAGGALDTQYF	TGTGCCAGCAGCGCCCTAGCGGGGGGGGCCTTAGATACGCAGTATTTT	TRBD2	TRBV9	TRBJ2-3	.
CATSREGAGGLNTEAFF	TGTGCCACCAGCAGAGAAGGGGCAGGGGGCCTGAACACTGAAGCTTTCTTT	TRBD1	TRBV15	TRBJ1-1	.
CASSDYRQVLGSPLHF	TGTGCCAGCAGTGACTACCGACAGGTGTTAGGGTCACCCCTCCACTTT	.	TRBV25-1	TRBJ1-6	.
CASSSSGTASSYEQYF	TGTGCCAGTAGCTCCTCCGGGACAGCGAGCTCCTACGAGCAGTACTTC	TRBD1	TRBV19	TRBJ2-7	.
CASSVQLRGEKLFF	TGTGCCAGCAGCGTACAGTTGCGGGGTGAAAAACTGTTTTTT	.	TRBV7-2	TRBJ1-4	.